A selection of T cell receptor beta chains follows, all from one sample in a study of resident and recirculating memory T cells in vitiligo. Here immunoSEQ multiplex PCR was the method, and the copy in TCRdb shows in-frame clones only, minus some. The sample records 40,000 to 45,000 clones, around 90% being singletons. Sequenced sample: blood. Receptors originate from a male donor with vitiligo. CDR3s include the opening cysteine and the closing phenylalanine or tryptophan. A D gene is named only where the DNA matches it firmly. Clone size is given for some rows only: seen once, a few or many times, or a class if the clone is expanded.

TRBJ1-5	.	.	TRBV7-2	CASSLTPVDRFSNQPQHF	TGTGCCAGCAGCTTAACCCCGGTAGACAGGTTTAGCAATCAGCCCCAGCATTTT
TRBJ1-2	.	few	TRBV2	CASSERTVYGYTF	TGTGCCAGCAGTGAACGGACAGTTTATGGCTACACCTTC
TRBJ1-2	.	once	TRBV4-2	CASSQETVGIYGYTF	TGTGCCAGCAGCCAAGAAACCGTCGGGATATATGGCTACACCTTC
TRBJ2-3	.	.	TRBV7-3	CASSLREAGTQYF	TGTGCCAGCAGCTTACGTGAGGCGGGTACGCAGTATTTT
TRBJ2-5	.	.	TRBV5-4	CASSYDSGWGQETQYF	TGTGCCAGCAGCTATGATTCGGGGTGGGGTCAAGAGACCCAGTACTTC
TRBJ2-4	.	.	TRBV19	CASSPWGVAKNIQYF	TGTGCCAGTAGTCCCTGGGGGGTAGCCAAAAACATTCAGTACTTC
TRBJ1-1	.	.	TRBV30	CAWSVLLNTEAFF	TGTGCCTGGAGTGTACTCCTGAACACTGAAGCTTTCTTT
TRBJ2-7	TRBD2	.	TRBV7-2	CASSFRAGPYEQYF	TGTGCCAGCAGTTTTAGAGCGGGACCCTACGAGCAGTACTTC
TRBJ2-7	TRBD1	.	TRBV29-1	CSVTGTGLYEQYF	TGCAGCGTCACCGGGACAGGGCTCTACGAGCAGTACTTC
TRBJ2-1	TRBD1	.	TRBV10-3	CAISESASGQGDEQFF	TGTGCCATCAGTGAGTCGGCATCGGGACAGGGCGATGAGCAGTTCTTC
TRBJ2-1	TRBD2	.	TRBV14	CASSQVWLAGSRGEQFF	TGTGCCAGCAGCCAAGTCTGGCTAGCGGGGTCAAGGGGTGAGCAGTTCTTC
TRBJ2-5	TRBD1	.	TRBV6-5	CASSRGQGGETQYF	TGTGCCAGCAGCCGGGGACAGGGAGGAGAGACCCAGTACTTC
TRBJ1-2	TRBD1	.	TRBV14	CASSQLNLGTGYGYTF	TGTGCCAGCAGCCAACTCAACCTTGGGACAGGCTATGGCTACACCTTC
TRBJ2-7	.	once	TRBV6-1	CASTRQDYEQYF	TGTGCCAGCACCCGACAGGATTACGAGCAGTACTTC
TRBJ1-3	.	.	TRBV6-1	CASSERSSGNTIYF	TGTGCCAGCAGTGAAAGGAGCTCTGGAAACACCATATATTTT
TRBJ2-3	.	.	TRBV11-3	CASSLTSEDTQYF	TGTGCCAGCAGCTTAACTTCTGAAGATACGCAGTATTTT
TRBJ2-5	TRBD2	once	TRBV18	CASSPGLAGTLQETQYF	TGTGCCAGCTCACCCGGACTAGCGGGTACTCTCCAAGAGACCCAGTACTTC
TRBJ2-1	TRBD2	.	TRBV11-2	CASSQRLAAYNEQFF	TGTGCCAGCAGCCAAAGACTAGCGGCTTACAATGAGCAGTTCTTC
TRBJ1-5	TRBD1	.	TRBV6-6	CASRTGGSLQPQHF	TGTGCCAGCAGGACAGGGGGTTCTCTCCAGCCCCAGCATTTT
TRBJ1-1	.	.	TRBV5-5	CASSLQGVSEAFF	TGTGCCAGCAGCTTACAGGGAGTGTCCGAAGCTTTCTTT
TRBJ2-3	.	.	TRBV7-3	CASSLFHTDTQYF	TGTGCCAGCAGCTTATTTCACACAGATACGCAGTATTTT
TRBJ2-7	.	.	TRBV6-5	CASSYSNAGNYEQYF	TGTGCCAGCAGTTACTCGAATGCGGGAAACTACGAGCAGTACTTC
TRBJ2-5	TRBD1	.	TRBV29-1	CSGKGQEQETQYF	TGCAGCGGGAAAGGACAGGAACAAGAGACCCAGTACTTC